This T cell receptor beta chain derives from a study of cytomegalovirus exposure and HLA in healthy donors. Overall study findings and caveats: Rare sequences made up most TCRs, while some public TCRs were found in many donors. A few chains tied to CMV proved CMV antigen-specific in vitro. According to the study, roughly 160 TCR beta chains were cytomegalovirus-associated.

Turning to this clone: What it binds is not known.

The data were produced by immunoSEQ multiplex PCR, yet TCRdb's version contains in-frame clones alone and is incomplete. Here the sample spans 160,000 or so clones, around nine tenths being singletons. This CDR3 has 14 amino acids. V dropped 5 bases and J dropped 0 bases, with 10 bases sitting between them. CDR1 LNHDA and CDR2 SQIVND come from the germline V gene (reference sequence). The chain has TRBV19 and TRBJ1-1; D gene unclear. The TCR comes from a man in his late teens or twenties in good health and CMV-seronegative. Sequencing used PBMCs. The CDR3 protein is CASSFGSLNTEAFF. The DNA for the CDR3 is TGTGCCAGTAGTTTCGGGTCCTTGAACACTGAAGCTTTCTTT.